The entry that follows covers one T cell receptor beta chain sequence. Its binding antigen is unknown. Per-base qualities were not stored, and no clone one base away is much larger. At the junction V is shortened by 6 bases and J by 5 bases; bases outside the gene matches: 13. CDR1 and CDR2 are drawn from the germline V gene: MDHEN, SYDVKM. Its CDR3 holds 16 amino acids, cysteine through phenylalanine. Of the read, only the CDR3 DNA is kept; its 48 bases are in frame from base 1. In Seattle, one collaborating source enrolled patients while the infection was active and tracked those patients longitudinally over the course of disease. Whole blood was collected in K2EDTA tubes by collaborating institutions according to the institutions' own protocols. For TCRbeta analysis, collaborators shipped samples in one of three forms: frozen whole blood, isolated PBMCs, or DNA extracted from either of those sample types.

The sample comes from a study of blood T cell repertoires in COVID-19 (dated by TCRdb to 2020 to 2022). About the investigation overall: Samples covering the acute and convalescent phases of COVID-19 were provided by collaborators in the United States, Italy and Spain. The prospective study material was composed of cDNA or gDNA derived from T cells, B-cell-depleted T cells, or PBMCs. Deeply sampled blood TCRbeta repertoires from subjects exposed to, actively infected with, or recovered from COVID-19 were included in the dataset. A freely available public database, intended as a resource for researchers studying the immune response to SARS-CoV-2, is where the repertoires were released. Samples were obtained from the ongoing ImmuneRACE study (first 160 participants) and from 1,254 subjects provided by 6 global collaborators. Nearly every sample came with metadata listing a de-identified subject ID, COVID-19 status, age in years and sex. Where available, HLA class I and class II types were taken from metadata supplied by the sample provider and were not determined by assay-based typing. Findings and caveats that apply to the study as a whole: The amount of clinical and demographic metadata varied by source and participant and was provided uncurated.

TCRbeta CDR3 regions were amplified from genomic DNA by means of the immunoSEQ Assay, a bias-controlled multiplex PCR. Per the authors' processing: The number of nucleated cells in each sample was estimated by amplification of reference gene primers within the assay. To quantify the absolute abundance of each unique TCRbeta CDR3 rearrangement, sequence reads were collapsed and filtered. Productive Simpson clonality was computed per sample as the square root of Simpson's diversity index over productive rearrangements. The immuneACCESS repertoire file appears here via TCRdb, limited to in-frame rearrangements. These files lack a portion of the clones; in checked studies, under half of the deficit traces to unresolved V genes, and the cause of the others is not known. From that table come the V and J calls and clone size; the DNA was used to work out D and trimming. The sample includes under 90,000 clones, with roughly nine tenths observed a single time. The top ten hold 7.3% of the sample.

The receptor was derived from a man aged 35-49 years with COVID-19, enrolled during active disease. Sequencing was done on a sample of peripheral blood. This chain is built from TRBV28 and TRBJ2-5; 9 bases in between match TRBD2. The nucleotide sequence reads as follows: TGTGCCAGCAGCGGGACCTGGGGTAGCGGGGGTGAGACCCAGTACTTC. Translated, this is CASSGTWGSGGETQYF.